This is a list of T cell receptor beta chains from one sample in a study of blood T cell repertoires in COVID-19. The method was immunoSEQ multiplex PCR; TCRdb's version includes in-frame clones alone and lacks a portion of them. The table shows 200,000 to 250,000 clones, with more than 75% occurring only once. The sequenced sample consisted of peripheral blood. Receptors originate from a woman of 80 years or more with COVID-19, enrolled during active disease. The CDR3 runs from the conserved cysteine through the conserved F or W. A D gene is named only where the DNA matches it firmly. Some rows mark clone size as missing; the rest say once, few, many or name a class of expanded clone.

j_gene,v_gene,abundance,d_gene,CDR3nt,CDR3aa
TRBJ1-3,TRBV5-5,NA,NA,TGTGCCAGCAGGGAGGGGACCTTTGGAAACACCATATATTTT,CASREGTFGNTIYF
TRBJ2-1,TRBV30,NA,TRBD1,TGTGCCTGGAGTGTTGGGACAGTGTCAAATGAGCAGTTCTTC,CAWSVGTVSNEQFF
TRBJ1-1,TRBV27,NA,TRBD1,TGTGCCAGCGTCCGGGGACAGGGAGGCACTGAAGCTTTCTTT,CASVRGQGGTEAFF
TRBJ1-6,TRBV5-6,NA,TRBD1,TGTGCCAGCAGCGCGGGACAGGGGAGTTCACCCCTCCACTTT,CASSAGQGSSPLHF
TRBJ1-6,TRBV2,NA,TRBD1,TGTGCCAGCAGTGAAGAGACAGGGGTACATAATTCACCCCTCCACTTT,CASSEETGVHNSPLHF
TRBJ2-7,TRBV7-2,NA,TRBD1,TGTGCCAGCAGCTTATCGGGACAGGGGTATTACGAGCAGTACTTC,CASSLSGQGYYEQYF
TRBJ2-2,TRBV6-5,once,TRBD2,TGTGCCAGCAGGCCGGGACTAGCGAAGTGGGAGCTGTTTTTT,CASRPGLAKWELFF
TRBJ2-5,TRBV10-1,few,TRBD1,TGCGCCAGCAGTGGCCCCCGGGACAGGGGGCGGGGGGGTCCCCAAGAGACCCAGTACTTC,CASSGPRDRGRGGPQETQYF
TRBJ1-1,TRBV10-2,NA,TRBD1,TGCGCCAGCACTATCGCTTCAGGGGGGAACACTGAAGCTTTCTTT,CASTIASGGNTEAFF
TRBJ1-4,TRBV7-9,NA,NA,TGTGCCAGCAGCCCCCCCGGGACACAAGCAACTAATGAAAAACTGTTTTTT,CASSPPGTQATNEKLFF
TRBJ2-7,TRBV6-2/TRBV6-3,NA,NA,TGTGCCAGCAGTTACGGGGACACAATAACCTACGAGCAGTACTTC,CASSYGDTITYEQYF
TRBJ2-2,TRBV3-1/TRBV3-2,once,NA,TGTGCCAGCAGCCAGGAGGCGGGATTGAACACCGGGGAGCTGTTTTTT,CASSQEAGLNTGELFF
TRBJ2-5,TRBV4-1,NA,NA,TGCGCCAGCAGCCAGGGGGCATCTTTGCGAGAGACCCAGTACTTC,CASSQGASLRETQYF
TRBJ2-5,TRBV11-1,NA,NA,TGTGCCAGCAGCTTATCGGCGGCAGCATTCGAGACCCAGTACTTC,CASSLSAAAFETQYF
TRBJ2-3,TRBV19,NA,NA,TGTGCCAGTAGTATAGGGCGCACAGATACGCAGTATTTT,CASSIGRTDTQYF